The next 17 T cell receptor beta chains were all read from a single sample in a study of identical twins. TCRdb redid the calling of the 5' RACE reads with MiXCR, one entry per CDR3 protein. The table records some 1,700,000 distinct CDR3 sequences, less than 35% of them present only once. The sample was cord blood. The source is a newborn girl in good health.

This clonotype has only a few counts. The rearrangement uses TRBV12-5 and TRBJ1-2; D is unresolved. Trimming cost V 0 bases and J 9 bases, with 14 bases left between them. The CDR3 loop spans 14 amino acids. In germline, CDR1 is LGHNT, CDR2 FRNRAP. The CDR3 protein is CASGLVGFGRSYTF. The CDR3 coding sequence is TGTGCTAGTGGTTTGGTAGGTTTCGGGAGGAGCTACACCTTC. Supplemented by reference TRBV12-5 and TRBJ1-2, the full variable domain reads DARVTQTPRHKVTEMGQEVTMRCQPILGHNTVFWYRQTMMQGLELLAYFRNRAPLDDSGMPKDRFSAEMPDATLATLKIQPSEPRDSAVYFCASGLVGFGRSYTFGSGTRLTVV.

This clonotype has only a few counts. The chain couples TRBV5-1 to TRBJ1-1; D is perhaps TRBD1 (6 bases). Germline V gene data show CDR1 as SGHRS and CDR2 as YFSETQ. The CDR3 contains 14 residues. V shed 4 bases and J shed 7 bases, with 17 bases lying between them. The CDR3 DNA reads as TGCGCCAGCAGCCCGTACAGGGAGGAGGATGAAGCTTTCTTT. It encodes CASSPYREEDEAFF.

This clonotype was counted between two and nine times. This chain joins TRBV20-1 and TRBJ1-2; no firm D call. From germline, CDR1 is DFQATT and CDR2 SNEGSKA (reference sequence). Trimming removed 0 bases from V and 0 bases from J, with 14 bases in between. This CDR3 has 16 residues. The CDR3: CSARDPRQVPNYGYTF. The CDR3 DNA sequence: TGCAGTGCTAGAGATCCCCGGCAGGTTCCTAACTATGGCTACACCTTC.

This clonotype has a handful of counts. V and J are TRBV11-2 and TRBJ2-5; D might be TRBD2 (5 bases). Between the trimmed V and J ends, which lost 3 bases and 5 bases, there was a span of 13 bases. CDR1 and CDR2 from the germline V gene are SGHAT and FQNNGV. The CDR3 totals 14 residues. CDR3 amino acids: CASSLVGVVETQYF. The CDR3 DNA reads as TGTGCCAGCAGCTTGGTCGGGGTGGTTGAGACCCAGTACTTC.

This sequence joins TRBV20-1 and TRBJ2-1, with D tentatively TRBD2 (6 bases). CDR1 is DFQATT, CDR2 SNEGSKA, per germline (reference sequence). The CDR3 extends over 14 amino acids. Trimming cost V 1 base and J 4 bases, with 11 bases left between them. CDR3 in DNA: TGCAGTGCTAGAGGTGCGGGACGGTACAATGAGCAGTTCTTC. Translation: CSARGAGRYNEQFF.

This clonotype occurred a few times. An end of the junction does not agree with germline; a read error may underlie this. This chain joins TRBV2 and TRBJ1-1; a weak D match, TRBD1 (5 bases). This CDR3 comprises 14 residues. Germline V CDR1 and CDR2: SNHLY, FYNNEI. CDR3 loop: CASELQDLNAEAFF. For the CDR3, the DNA is TGTGCCAGCGAACTACAGGATCTGAACGCTGAAGCTTTCTTT.

This rearrangement joins TRBV11-2 to TRBJ2-1; 10 bases align to TRBD2. CDR3 length: 15 residues. V lost 5 bases to trimming and J lost 5 bases; unmatched junction nucleotides: 6. Germline CDR1 is SGHAT and CDR2 is FQNNGV. The CDR3 DNA is TGTGCCAGCAGCACTGTAGCGGGAGGTAACAATGAGCAGTTCTTC. Translating it yields CASSTVAGGNNEQFF.

This clonotype has a handful of counts. The chain combines TRBV29-1 with TRBJ2-1; 7 bases are shared with TRBD1. Germline CDR1 is SQVTM and CDR2 is ANQGSEA. V lost 2 bases and J lost 6; bases outside the gene matches: 7. The length of the CDR3 is 14 residues. CDR3 in amino acids: CSVEPGTAVNEQFF. CDR3 DNA sequence: TGCAGCGTTGAACCCGGGACAGCGGTCAATGAGCAGTTCTTC.

The chain combines TRBV18 with TRBJ1-1; D may be TRBD1 (6 bases). The CDR3 contains 15 residues. V was pared by 5 bases and J by 0 bases, with 13 bases between. The germline V gene encodes CDR1 KGHSH and CDR2 LQKENI. DNA for the CDR3: TGTGCCAGCTCAGGGTCTGGGGGCATGAACACTGAAGCTTTCTTT. It codes for CASSGSGGMNTEAFF.

This sequence joins TRBV7-2 and TRBJ1-6; 7 nucleotides match TRBD1. Looked up from germline, CDR1 is SGHTA and CDR2 is FQGNSA. This CDR3 comprises 17 residues. Germline trimming cut 5 bases from V and 4 bases from J; bases unmatched to any gene: 11. The CDR3 bases are TGTGCCAGCAGCCATACCCCCGGGACAGAATATAATTCACCCCTCCACTTT. Translation gives CASSHTPGTEYNSPLHF.

V gene TRBV9 combines with J gene TRBJ2-5; D is possibly TRBD1 (6 bases). The J call may be in error: the DNA end matches TRBJ2-1 better. Germline assignment: CDR1 SGDLS and CDR2 YYNGEE. The CDR3 spans 14 residues. The CDR3 DNA reads as TGTGCCAGCAGCGAGGGACAACGCCAAGAGACCCAGTTCTTC. Its protein product is CASSEGQRQETQFF.

The chain has TRBV7-2 and TRBJ2-5; 8 bases are shared with TRBD2. The CDR3 is 15 amino acids. Germline V gene data show CDR1 as SGHTA and CDR2 as FQGNSA. Trimming took 8 bases from V and 2 from J; bases not matched to a gene: 10. The CDR3 coding sequence is TGTGCCAGCGGCTCTTTAGCGGGACCGCAAGAGACCCAGTACTTC. Protein product: CASGSLAGPQETQYF.

The chain is built from TRBV4-2 and TRBJ1-1, with D uncertain. CDR1 LGHNA and CDR2 YNFKEQ come from the germline V gene. Trimming stripped 1 base from V and 1 base from J, with 13 bases between. The CDR3 totals 16 residues. For the CDR3, the DNA is TGTGCCAGCAGCCAAGCGGACCAAGGCAGGAACACTGAAGCTTTCTTT. Translating it yields CASSQADQGRNTEAFF.

V and J are TRBV6-5 and TRBJ1-1, with D possibly being TRBD1 (6 bases). V lost 9 bases and J lost 2, with 19 bases in between. The CDR3 extends over 15 amino acids. Germline CDR1 is MNHEY and CDR2 is SVGAGI. CDR3 protein: CASNYGGGINTEAFF. As DNA, the CDR3 is TGTGCCAGTAACTACGGGGGCGGAATAAACACTGAAGCTTTCTTT.

This clonotype has just a few counts. The chain recombines TRBV9 with TRBJ2-3; D is undetermined. V was shortened by 2 bases and J by 0 bases, with 10 bases between the two germline ends. The CDR3 is made up of 15 amino acids. Per the germline V gene, CDR1 is SGDLS and CDR2 is YYNGEE. This CDR3 reads CASSVGPDSTDTQYF. In DNA, the CDR3 is TGTGCCAGCAGCGTCGGCCCCGACAGCACAGATACGCAGTATTTT.

This clonotype was observed once. This chain uses TRBV28 with TRBJ1-4, with D uncertain. The CDR3 is 16 residues long. Per the germline V gene, CDR1 is MDHEN and CDR2 is SYDVKM. V was trimmed by 6 bases and J by 6 bases, leaving 20 bases between them. The CDR3 sequence is CASSPELGSWDEKLFF. CDR3 DNA sequence: TGTGCCAGCAGCCCGGAACTGGGGTCCTGGGATGAAAAACTGTTTTTT. The complete variable domain, with remaining parts taken from reference TRBV28 and TRBJ1-4, reads DVKVTQSSRYLVKRTGEKVFLECVQDMDHENMFWYRQDPGLGLRLIYFSYDVKMKEKGDIPEGYSVSREKKERFSLILESASTNQTSMYLCASSPELGSWDEKLFFGSGTQLSVL.

About this clonotype itself: This may come from a read error, since a much larger clone is one base off. The CDR3 protein is CASSQDLTWSEAQYF. DNA of the CDR3: TGTGCCAGCAGCCAAGATCTTACCTGGTCAGAGGCCCAGTACTTC. V usage is TRBV4-2 and J usage is TRBJ2-5; D uncertain. The CDR3 is 15 amino acids. Germline-derived CDR1 and CDR2 are LGHNA and YNFKEQ.